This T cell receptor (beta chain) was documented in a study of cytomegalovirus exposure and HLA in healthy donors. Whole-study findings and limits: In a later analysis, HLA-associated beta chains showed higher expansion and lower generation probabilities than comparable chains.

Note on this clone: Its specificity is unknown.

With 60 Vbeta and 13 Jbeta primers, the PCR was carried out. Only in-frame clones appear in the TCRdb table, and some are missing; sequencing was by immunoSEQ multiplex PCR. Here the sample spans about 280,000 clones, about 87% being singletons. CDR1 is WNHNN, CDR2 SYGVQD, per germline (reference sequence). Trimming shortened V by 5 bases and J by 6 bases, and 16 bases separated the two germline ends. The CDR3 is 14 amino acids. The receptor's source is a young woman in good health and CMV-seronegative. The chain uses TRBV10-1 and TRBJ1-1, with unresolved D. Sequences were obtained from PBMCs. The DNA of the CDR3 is TGCGCCAGCAGTCCCATGTCTCGCGGGGCTGAAGCTTTCTTT. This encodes CASSPMSRGAEAFF.